This T cell receptor (beta chain) was sequenced during a study of blood T cells in healthy people across ages. The study's findings and limits: Samples with more naive T cells showed higher observed beta diversity.

This clonotype showed up just a few times. Its target is unknown. Each donor gave around 9.6 milliliters of peripheral blood. Every sample yielded at least 6 million isolated PBMCs. The second PCR ran about 6 to 12 cycles with a sample-barcoded 5' primer and J-beta primers. TCRdb re-called the 5' RACE reads with MiXCR, one entry per CDR3 protein. The sample consists of around 1,500,000 distinct CDR3 sequences, about 28% of them appearing once. The source is a woman aged 25 to 39 in good health. The specimen sequenced was blood.

The CDR3 spells CASSLGSGLSYGYTF. CDR3 DNA sequence: TGTGCCAGCAGCTTGGGCTCAGGGCTGAGCTATGGCTACACCTTC. The chain is built from TRBV7-9 and TRBJ1-2; perhaps TRBD1 as D (5 bases). V dropped 3 bases and J dropped 4 bases, with 15 bases sitting between them. CDR3 length: 15 residues. Germline V gene sequence: CDR1 SEHNR, CDR2 FQNEAQ (reference sequence).